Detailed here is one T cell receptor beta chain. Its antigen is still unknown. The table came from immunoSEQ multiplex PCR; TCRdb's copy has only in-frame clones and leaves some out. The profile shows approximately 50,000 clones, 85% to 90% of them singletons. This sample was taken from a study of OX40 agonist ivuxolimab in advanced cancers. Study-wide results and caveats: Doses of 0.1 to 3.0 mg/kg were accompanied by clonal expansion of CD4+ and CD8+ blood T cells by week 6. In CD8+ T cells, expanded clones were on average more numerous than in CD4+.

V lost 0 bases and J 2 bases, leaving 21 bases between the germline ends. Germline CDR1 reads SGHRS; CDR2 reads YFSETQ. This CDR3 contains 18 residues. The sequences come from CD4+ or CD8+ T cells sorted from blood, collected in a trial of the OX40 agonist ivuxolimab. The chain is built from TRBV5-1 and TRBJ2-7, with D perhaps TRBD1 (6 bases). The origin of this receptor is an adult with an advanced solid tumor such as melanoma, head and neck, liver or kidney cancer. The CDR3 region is CASSLGLYGTLEAYEQYF. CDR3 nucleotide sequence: TGCGCCAGCAGCTTGGGACTTTACGGGACACTGGAGGCCTACGAGCAGTACTTC.